These 11 T cell receptor beta chains came from one sample sequenced in a study of blood T cell repertoires in COVID-19. Assay: immunoSEQ multiplex PCR; the TCRdb copy retains only in-frame clones and omits some. The repertoire holds about 320,000 clones, with nearly 90% as singletons. Material for sequencing was PBMCs or T cells enriched from blood (not recorded which). Receptors originate from a woman in her thirties who had recovered from COVID-19.

The chain carries TRBV6-5 and TRBJ1-6; D gene unclear. CDR3 length: 12 residues. Germline V gene sequence: CDR1 MNHEY, CDR2 SVGAGI. Trimming pared 6 bases from V and 9 bases from J, leaving 9 bases between. The CDR3: CASRDGGSPLHF. In nucleotides, the CDR3 is TGTGCCAGCAGGGACGGAGGTTCACCCCTCCACTTT.

The V and J genes are TRBV19 and TRBJ1-2; D may be TRBD1 (5 bases). Between the trimmed V and J ends, which lost 7 bases and 4 bases, there was a span of 10 bases. There are 12 residues in the CDR3. Germline V lookup: CDR1 LNHDA, CDR2 SQIVND (reference sequence). The CDR3 DNA reads as TGTGCCAGTACCTCGGGGGGCTATGGCTACACCTTC. Its protein is CASTSGGYGYTF.

V is TRBV14 and J is TRBJ1-2; D is unresolved. The CDR3 has 13 amino acids. V gave up 0 bases and J gave up 4 bases, with 6 bases separating them. CDR1 is SGHDN, CDR2 FVKESK, per germline. The CDR3 nucleotides read TGTGCCAGCAGCCAAGACAGAACCTATGGCTACACCTTC. It encodes CASSQDRTYGYTF.

CDR3 residues: CASSTGTGVAKNIQYF. The DNA of the CDR3 is TGCGCCAGCAGTACAGGGACAGGAGTAGCCAAAAACATTCAGTACTTC. V is TRBV5-1 and J is TRBJ2-4; 8 bases line up with TRBD1. The J segment lost 0 bases and the V segment lost 5 bases, leaving 7 bases of the junction unmatched. Germline loops: CDR1 SGHRS, CDR2 YFSETQ. CDR3 length: 16 residues.

The chain links TRBV7-8 to TRBJ1-5, with TRBD1 matching 9 bases. CDR1 is SGHVS, CDR2 FQNEAQ, per germline. V lost 5 bases to trimming and J lost 0 bases; unmatched junction nucleotides: 5. This CDR3 region has 16 residues. The CDR3 bases are TGTGCCAGCAGCGCACAGGGGGCGGGTAGCAATCAGCCCCAGCATTTT. Translated, it gives CASSAQGAGSNQPQHF.

This chain links TRBV9 with TRBJ1-1; 7 bases agree with TRBD1. V dropped 0 bases and J dropped 3; count of bases not matched to a gene: 5. CDR1 is SGDLS and CDR2 is YYNGEE in the germline V gene. The CDR3 extends over 15 amino acids. CDR3 residues: CASSVGDSDDTEAFF. The CDR3 region has the DNA TGTGCCAGCAGCGTAGGGGACAGCGATGACACTGAAGCTTTCTTT.

The CDR3: CASSLPLTGGNYNEQFF. The CDR3 nucleotides are TGCGCCAGCAGCTTACCCCTGACAGGGGGAAACTACAATGAGCAGTTCTTC. V usage is TRBV5-1 and J usage is TRBJ2-1, with 9 nucleotides matching TRBD1. From germline, CDR1 is SGHRS and CDR2 YFSETQ. The CDR3 covers 17 residues. The ends lost 2 bases at V and 3 bases at J; junction bases unmatched: 9.

The V and J genes are TRBV9 and TRBJ2-7, with 9 bases identical to TRBD2. With 0 bases clipped from V and 2 bases from J, the junction kept 9 bases outside the gene matches. CDR3 length: 17 residues. Germline CDR1 reads SGDLS; CDR2 reads YYNGEE. CDR3 sequence (DNA): TGTGCCAGCAGCGTAGGGTCTAGCGGGGATTTTGCCTACGAGCAGTACTTC. Its translation is CASSVGSSGDFAYEQYF.

The chain combines TRBV19 with TRBJ1-2; D is perhaps TRBD1 (5 bases). Deletions cut 5 bases from V and 4 bases from J, with 20 bases between. This CDR3 is 16 amino acids long. CDR1 LNHDA and CDR2 SQIVND come from the germline V gene (reference sequence). CDR3 nucleotide sequence: TGTGCCAGTAGTTCATGGGAGGGGCCAGGATTCTATGGCTACACCTTC. Protein sequence: CASSSWEGPGFYGYTF.

This chain links TRBV5-1 with TRBJ1-1; TRBD1 aligns across 7 bases. V trimming: 3 bases; J trimming: 0 bases; junction bases outside the gene matches: 5. Germline values: CDR1 SGHRS, CDR2 YFSETQ. There are 15 residues in the CDR3. The CDR3 sequence is CASSSGQPMNTEAFF. The CDR3 bases are TGCGCCAGCAGCTCGGGACAGCCCATGAACACTGAAGCTTTCTTT.

CDR3 amino acids: CASSTGLNEKLFF. For the CDR3, the DNA is TGTGCCAGCTCAACGGGTCTAAATGAAAAACTGTTTTTT. The V gene is TRBV18, the J gene TRBJ1-4, with D unclear. The CDR3 spans 13 residues. Trimming removed 5 bases from V and 5 bases from J, with 9 bases in between. CDR1 is KGHSH and CDR2 is LQKENI in the germline V gene.